This T cell receptor beta chain came from a study of blood T cell repertoires in COVID-19. On the study more broadly: The United States, Italy and Spain were the sources of the acute and convalescent COVID-19 samples. The analysed material was cDNA or gDNA that came from T cells, B-cell-depleted T cells, or PBMCs.

CDR3 length equals 15 residues. The V gene end was trimmed by 2 bases and the J gene end by 2 bases; junction bases not matched to a gene: 2. Germline V lookup: CDR1 KGHSH, CDR2 LQKENI. Per the original data handling: Amplification from reference gene primers served as the basis for estimated nucleated cell counts. TCRdb's copy holds only in-frame clones and misses some; the assay was immunoSEQ multiplex PCR. V and J calls and clone size are as listed in that table; D and trimming were resolved from the DNA. This repertoire shows under 250,000 clones, around 80% found once; its top ten account for over 4.5%.

The specimen was peripheral blood. This chain connects TRBV18 to TRBJ2-1; 8 bases fit TRBD1. The TCR was taken from a human donor in a cohort sampled during active COVID-19. The CDR3 nucleotides read TGTGCCAGCTCACCAGTACAGGGGGCCTACAATGAGCAGTTCTTC. It translates to CASSPVQGAYNEQFF.